This paragraph covers one T cell receptor (beta chain) sequence. The antigen it recognizes is unknown. Per-base quality was not reported, and no clone a single base away is much larger than it. The treatment or condition label of this sample denotes: roughly 20 received Ad26.COV2.S at low or high dose, single or two shots; roughly five received placebo; per-sample allocation not given. Repertoires of vaccine and placebo recipients were sequenced from samples collected on day 63 after the first injection. In Cohort 1b, around 23 adults aged 18-55 years were enrolled at a single site in Boston, USA, between 29 July and 7 August 2020. As a vaccine, Ad26.COV2.S was a replication-incompetent adenovirus type 26 vector that expressed a prefusion-stabilized SARS-CoV-2 spike protein derived from the original Wuhan strain. This entry is derived from a study of Ad26.COV2.S vaccination and SARS-CoV-2 variants listed by TCRdb under 2021. At the level of the whole study: Donors in the vaccine arm were drawn from COV1001, a phase I-IIa trial of Ad26.COV2.S in healthy adults that was multicentre, randomized, double-blind and placebo-controlled. Trial participants were randomized into five groups of five: low-dose or high-dose Ad26.COV2.S given once or twice, or placebo on both occasions. Ad26.COV2.S was administered intramuscularly at a dose of 5x10^10 or 1x10^11 viral particles, either as one shot or as two shots given 56 days apart. TCRbeta repertoire sequencing was used to assess the specificity and breadth of SARS-CoV-2-reactive T cell receptors after Ad26.COV2.S vaccination. Investigators remained blinded to trial group allocation during experiments and outcome assessment. A total of approximately 32 samples were included in the TCR-sequenced set, comprising roughly 19 Ad26.COV2.S vaccine recipients, 5 placebo recipients and 8 SARS-CoV-2 convalescent individuals. Study-wide conclusions, independent of this receptor: Higher spike-specific TCR breadth was observed in Ad26.COV2.S recipients than in placebo recipients (P = 0.0014). The study was not powered for comparison of responses between vaccine doses or regimens. Vaccine and placebo recipients had comparable non-spike TCR breadth, which fits with the vaccine containing only spike. It was noted by the authors that total T cell responses may have been underestimated by the TCR breadth and depth analyses. After vaccination, substantial breadth of spike-specific CD8+ and CD4+ T cell responses was reported.

The immunoSEQ Assay was the method used to sequence TCRbeta CDR3 regions. After extraction, genomic DNA underwent amplification by bias-controlled multiplex PCR, followed by high-throughput sequencing. As for the original processing: Collapsing and filtering of sequences were performed to quantify the absolute abundance of each unique TCRbeta CDR3 region. T cell fraction was estimated by normalizing TCRbeta template counts to usable DNA, which was measured by amplifying reference genes present in all nucleated cells. Repertoire TCRs were annotated as SARS-CoV-2-specific when V gene, CDR3 amino acid sequence and J gene were exactly matched to a known reactive TCR set. MIRA supplied the reference SARS-CoV-2 TCR set, which was filtered for enrichment in COVID-19-positive ImmuneCODE repertoires so that public or cross-reactive TCRs were removed. Using the MIRA antigens, annotated TCRs were further analysed by specific ORF or by position within an ORF. Breadth was defined as annotated unique rearrangements over total unique productive rearrangements; depth was the summed frequency of those rearrangements. TCR breadth was compared between groups using two-sided Wilcoxon rank-sum tests. This is the immuneACCESS table as TCRdb keeps it, with only in-frame sequences that have V and J called. A part of the clones is gone; compared with another copy, unresolved V genes explain less than half, and the rest is unexplained. D and trimming come from the DNA, and the V and J calls and clone size come from that table. The sample table records about 390,000 clones; 75% to 90% of these occur just once. The top ten constitute approximately 3.7% of the sample.

CDR1 is given as MNHEY and CDR2 as SVGEGT, both from the germline V gene. The CDR3 runs 14 amino acids, cysteine and phenylalanine included. Of all the DNA, just the CDR3 is kept, 42 bases in frame from base 1. V was cut back by 2 bases and J by 6 bases, leaving a gap of 11 bases between them. Here the chain combines TRBV6-2 or TRBV6-3 and TRBJ1-5, and possibly TRBD1, on 5 matching bases. The sequencing used peripheral blood, collected in a trial of Ad26.COV2.S vaccine versus placebo. The clonotype comes from a person between 18 and 65 years old who received the Ad26.COV2.S COVID-19 vaccine or a placebo. CDR3 region: CASSYTGGFQPQHF. The DNA reads as follows: TGTGCCAGCAGTTACACCGGGGGTTTTCAGCCCCAGCATTTT.